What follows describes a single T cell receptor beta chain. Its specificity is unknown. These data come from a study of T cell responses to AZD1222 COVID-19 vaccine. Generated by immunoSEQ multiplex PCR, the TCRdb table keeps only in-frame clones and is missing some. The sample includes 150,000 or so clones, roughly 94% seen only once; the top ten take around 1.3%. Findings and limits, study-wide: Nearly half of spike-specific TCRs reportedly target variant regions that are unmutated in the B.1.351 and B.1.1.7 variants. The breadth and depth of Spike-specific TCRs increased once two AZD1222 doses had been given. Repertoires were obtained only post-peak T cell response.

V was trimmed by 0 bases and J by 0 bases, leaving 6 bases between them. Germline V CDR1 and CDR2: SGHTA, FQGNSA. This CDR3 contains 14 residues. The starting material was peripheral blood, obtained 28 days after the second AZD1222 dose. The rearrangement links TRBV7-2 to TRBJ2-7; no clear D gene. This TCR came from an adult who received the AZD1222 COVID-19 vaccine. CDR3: CASSLAAVSYEQYF. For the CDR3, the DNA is TGTGCCAGCAGCTTAGCCGCGGTCTCCTACGAGCAGTACTTC.